The 25 T cell receptor beta chains below come from one sample, sequenced in a study of T cell responses to AZD1222 COVID-19 vaccine. Measured with immunoSEQ multiplex PCR; TCRdb has only the in-frame clones, and not every one. Among around 150,000 clones, about nine tenths were seen once, and the ten largest hold about 5.5%. Sample: peripheral blood, taken on day 0 of AZD1222 vaccination. These receptors were collected from an adult in good health.

This rearrangement joins TRBV7-9 to TRBJ2-2; 9 positions match TRBD1. Trimming cost V 3 bases and J 5 bases; bases outside gene matches: 4. The CDR3 contains 15 residues. Germline V gene lookup returns CDR1 SEHNR and CDR2 FQNEAQ (reference sequence). CDR3 amino acids: CASSLGQGITGELFF. The CDR3 DNA reads TGTGCCAGCAGCTTGGGACAGGGTATTACCGGGGAGCTGTTTTTT.

J is TRBJ1-1 and V is TRBV12-3 or TRBV12-4; D is ambiguous. Deletions cut 5 bases from V and 10 bases from J, with 11 bases between. The CDR3 loop spans 11 amino acids. The CDR3 loop is CASSRELGAFF. The CDR3 region has the DNA TGTGCCAGCAGTCGGGAGCTTGGAGCTTTCTTT.

The chain combines TRBV7-9 with TRBJ1-2, with D possibly TRBD1 on 5 matching bases. CDR3 length: 13 residues. V shed 3 bases and J shed 7 bases, with 12 bases lying between them. Germline values: CDR1 SEHNR, CDR2 FQNEAQ (reference sequence). The CDR3 DNA is TGTGCCAGCAGCTTCTCAGGGTCAAGTGGCTACACCTTC. Residues: CASSFSGSSGYTF. Looking up the rest from reference TRBV7-9 and TRBJ1-2 gives the full variable domain: DTGVSQNPRHKITKRGQNVTFRCDPISEHNRLYWYRQTLGQGPEFLTYFQNEAQLEKSRLLSDRFSAERPKGSFSTLEIQRTEQGDSAMYLCASSFSGSSGYTFGSGTRLTVV.

The chain uses TRBV3-1 (or the pseudogene TRBV3-2) and TRBJ2-1; D is undetermined. Trimming left V 4 bases short and J 8 bases short, with 9 bases between. The CDR3 length is 12 residues. CDR1 LGHDT and CDR2 YNNKEL come from the germline V gene (reference sequence). CDR3 sequence: CASSRRSDEQFF. The CDR3 nucleotides read TGTGCCAGCAGCCGTCGATCCGATGAGCAGTTCTTC.

The CDR3 loop is CASRSTGTGNSPLHF. CDR3 DNA sequence: TGTGCCAGCCGATCGACCGGGACAGGGAATTCACCCCTCCACTTT. The rearrangement uses TRBV7-2 and TRBJ1-6; 9 bases match TRBD1. CDR1 and CDR2 from the germline V gene are SGHTA and FQGNSA. This CDR3 has 15 amino acids. J was trimmed by 7 bases and V by 8 bases; bases with no gene match: 9.

This chain joins TRBV19 and TRBJ1-2; D uncertain. The V gene lost 3 bases and the J gene lost 5 bases, with 13 bases spanning the gap. The CDR3 covers 14 residues. In germline, CDR1 is LNHDA, CDR2 SQIVND (reference sequence). The CDR3 DNA follows: TGTGCCAGTAGTATTCGGACGGTAGTTTATGGCTACACCTTC. Translation: CASSIRTVVYGYTF. The whole variable domain, filled in from reference TRBV19 and TRBJ1-2, reads DGGITQSPKYLFRKEGQNVTLSCEQNLNHDAMYWYRQDPGQGLRLIYYSQIVNDFQKGDIAEGYSVSREKKESFPLTVTSAQKNPTAFYLCASSIRTVVYGYTFGSGTRLTVV.

The CDR3 protein is CASSPSRDNEKLFF. In DNA, the CDR3 is TGTGCCAGCTCACCCAGCCGGGATAATGAAAAACTGTTTTTT. The chain is built from TRBV18 and TRBJ1-4, with unresolved D. The germline V and J ends were trimmed by 3 bases and 4 bases, with 9 bases remaining between them. Germline V gene lookup returns CDR1 KGHSH and CDR2 LQKENI. This CDR3 has 14 amino acids.

The V and J genes are TRBV28 and TRBJ2-7, with TRBD1 identical over 7 bases. Trimming at V came to 5 bases and at J to 2 bases, leaving 9 bases not matched to a gene. The CDR3 length is 15 residues. Germline lookup yields CDR1 MDHEN and CDR2 SYDVKM. CDR3 amino acids: CASSTNRDRAYEQYF. The DNA of the CDR3 is TGTGCCAGCAGTACAAACCGGGACAGAGCCTACGAGCAGTACTTC.

This clone was detected only once. The chain links TRBV2 to TRBJ2-7; 8 nucleotides line up with TRBD1. Looked up from germline, CDR1 is SNHLY and CDR2 is FYNNEI. CDR3 length equals 15 residues. After removal of 3 bases from V and 2 bases from J, the junction contained 6 bases not matched to a gene. Here the CDR3 DNA reads TGTGCCAGCAGTGACCCAGGGGGCCCCCCCTACGAGCAGTACTTC. Translating gives CASSDPGGPPYEQYF. The full variable domain, in which reference TRBV2 and TRBJ2-7 provide the parts outside the CDR3, is EPEVTQTPSHQVTQMGQEVILRCVPISNHLYFYWYRQILGQKVEFLVSFYNNEISEKSEIFDDQFSVERPDGSNFTLKIRSTKLEDSAMYFCASSDPGGPPYEQYFGPGTRLTVT.

The chain carries TRBV3-1 (or the pseudogene TRBV3-2) and TRBJ1-5; TRBD1 agrees at 7 bases. The CDR3 is 13 residues long. V lost 3 bases to trimming and J lost 10 bases; unmatched junction nucleotides: 6. Germline V lookup: CDR1 LGHDT, CDR2 YNNKEL (reference sequence). The CDR3 region has the DNA TGTGCCAGCAGCCATGGACAGGTTTCTCCCCAGCATTTT. Its translation is CASSHGQVSPQHF.

The gene calls are TRBV6-2 or TRBV6-3 and TRBJ2-7; perhaps D is TRBD1 or TRBD2 (5 bases each). V lost 2 bases and J lost 13, with 18 bases in between. This CDR3 has 13 residues. The V gene's germline CDR1 is MNHEY and CDR2 SVGEGT. The CDR3 loop is CASSYPGWDARYF. CDR3 nucleotides: TGTGCCAGCAGTTACCCCGGGTGGGACGCCAGATACTTC.

A few counts support this clone. The chain carries TRBV7-2 and TRBJ1-6; 7 bases are shared with TRBD1. Losses at the gene ends were 5 bases for V and 7 bases for J; bases not matched to a gene: 8. This CDR3 contains 15 residues. Per the germline V gene, CDR1 is SGHTA and CDR2 is FQGNSA. Here the CDR3 DNA reads TGTGCCAGCAGCCAGCGACAGGGAGGGAATTCACCCCTCCACTTT. Residues: CASSQRQGGNSPLHF. The full variable domain, completed using reference TRBV7-2 and TRBJ1-6, is GAGVSQSPSNKVTEKGKDVELRCDPISGHTALYWYRQSLGQGLEFLIYFQGNSAPDKSGLPSDRFSAERTGGSVSTLTIQRTQQEDSAVYLCASSQRQGGNSPLHFGNGTRLTVT.

The V gene is TRBV7-2, the J gene TRBJ1-1; D remains unclear. Germline CDR1 is SGHTA and CDR2 is FQGNSA. V was clipped by 1 base and J by 3 bases, with 9 bases between them. The CDR3 runs 14 residues. CDR3 sequence reads: CASSLEYSYTEAFF. CDR3 DNA sequence: TGTGCCAGCAGCTTAGAGTACAGCTACACTGAAGCTTTCTTT. Full variable domain (outside the CDR3, taken from reference TRBV7-2 and TRBJ1-1): GAGVSQSPSNKVTEKGKDVELRCDPISGHTALYWYRQSLGQGLEFLIYFQGNSAPDKSGLPSDRFSAERTGGSVSTLTIQRTQQEDSAVYLCASSLEYSYTEAFFGQGTRLTVV.

The chain couples TRBV5-4 to TRBJ2-7; no definite D call. V lost 4 bases to trimming and J lost 6 bases, with 14 bases between them. The CDR3 is 13 residues long. Per the germline V gene, CDR1 is SGHNT and CDR2 is YYREEE (reference sequence). CDR3 loop: CASSTRSIGEQYF. The CDR3 DNA is TGTGCCAGCAGCACCCGCTCGATTGGCGAGCAGTACTTC.

The chain combines TRBV10-3 with TRBJ2-5; D uncertain. Germline V lookup: CDR1 ENHRY, CDR2 SYGVKD. The CDR3 length is 13 residues. Trimming left V 3 bases short and J 2 bases short, with 7 bases between. The CDR3 DNA reads TGTGCCATCAGTGATCCACAACAAGAGACCCAGTACTTC. Protein product: CAISDPQQETQYF.

The gene calls are TRBV15 and TRBJ2-7; D uncertain. Per germline, CDR1 LNHNV and CDR2 YYDKDF (reference sequence). This CDR3 has 15 amino acids. V shed 3 bases and J shed 1 base, with 13 bases lying between them. The CDR3 nucleotides read TGTGCCACCAGCAGGATCCCCCGGGTATCCTACGAGCAGTACTTC. Translated, it gives CATSRIPRVSYEQYF.

V is TRBV24-1 and J is TRBJ1-2; 7 nucleotides line up with TRBD1. J was trimmed by 8 bases and V by 4 bases; bases with no gene match: 18. There are 17 residues in the CDR3. Germline V gives CDR1 KGHDR, CDR2 SFDVKD. The CDR3, as DNA: TGTGCCACCAGTGACCCGGGACAGCCCGGGTCCTTAGAGGGCTACACCTTC. This gives the protein CATSDPGQPGSLEGYTF.

This chain joins TRBV2 and TRBJ1-4; D unclear. Per germline, CDR1 SNHLY and CDR2 FYNNEI. Between the trimmed V and J ends, which lost 2 bases and 8 bases, there was a span of 12 bases. CDR3 size: 14 residues. For the CDR3, the DNA is TGTGCCAGCAGTGAACGGATTACGCAAGAAAAACTGTTTTTT. Translation: CASSERITQEKLFF.

The V gene is TRBV5-4, the J gene TRBJ1-1; D is perhaps TRBD1 (5 bases). The CDR3 contains 13 residues. Germline V gives CDR1 SGHNT, CDR2 YYREEE (reference sequence). The V end was cut by 5 bases, the J end by 4 bases, with 12 bases between. This chain's CDR3 is CASRRGILTEAFF. The CDR3 DNA follows: TGTGCCAGCAGACGGGGCATTCTCACTGAAGCTTTCTTT.

The J gene is TRBJ1-2, the V gene TRBV11-2, with D perhaps TRBD1 (5 bases). Germline assignment: CDR1 SGHAT and CDR2 FQNNGV. The CDR3 runs 18 residues. V was clipped by 1 base and J by 4 bases, with 22 bases between them. CDR3 nucleotide sequence: TGTGCCAGCAGCTTAGGCCTAGGGGCTCCTTCTGCCGTCTATGGCTACACCTTC. As protein: CASSLGLGAPSAVYGYTF.

The chain combines TRBV2 with TRBJ1-1; D gene unclear. Germline-derived CDR1 and CDR2 are SNHLY and FYNNEI. The CDR3 is 11 amino acids. V was shortened by 7 bases and J by 0 bases, with 3 bases between the two germline ends. Here the CDR3 DNA reads TGTGCCAGCACTATGAACACTGAAGCTTTCTTT. Translation: CASTMNTEAFF.

The V call is TRBV4-2, the J call TRBJ2-7; TRBD2 matches 8 bases. The V gene end was trimmed by 3 bases and the J gene end by 3 bases; junction bases not matched to a gene: 10. The germline V gene encodes CDR1 LGHNA and CDR2 YNFKEQ. The CDR3 runs 16 residues. CDR3 amino acids: CASSQEGVAGGYEQYF. CDR3 nucleotide sequence: TGTGCCAGCAGCCAGGAAGGAGTGGCGGGAGGCTACGAGCAGTACTTC.

V usage is TRBV7-6 and J usage is TRBJ2-1, with a possible D match to TRBD1 (5 bases). Germline V gives CDR1 SGHVS, CDR2 FNYEAQ. The CDR3 sequence is 17 residues long. The V end lost 1 base, the J end lost 2 bases, and 15 bases lay between the germline ends. The CDR3 bases are TGTGCCAGCAGCTTAGAGGGTGGCAGGGCGGCCTACAATGAGCAGTTCTTC. Protein product: CASSLEGGRAAYNEQFF.

The CDR3 region has the DNA TGTGCCAGCAGCTTGGACACCGGGGAGCTGTTTTTT. It translates to CASSLDTGELFF. This sequence joins TRBV5-4 and TRBJ2-2; D is ambiguous. Trimming shortened V by 0 bases and J by 3 bases, and 0 bases separated the two germline ends. CDR3 length: 12 amino acids. The germline CDR1 and CDR2 sequences are SGHNT and YYREEE (reference sequence).

In its sample, this clone was seen once. The chain joins TRBV5-8 to TRBJ2-7, with TRBD1 as a possible D gene (5 bases). The germline V gene has CDR1 SGHTS and CDR2 YDEGEE. This CDR3 has 14 residues. V was trimmed by 10 bases and J by 4 bases, leaving 21 bases between them. DNA of the CDR3: TGTGCCGGAACCTCGGCAGGGCAGATATACGAGCAGTACTTC. It is translated as CAGTSAGQIYEQYF.